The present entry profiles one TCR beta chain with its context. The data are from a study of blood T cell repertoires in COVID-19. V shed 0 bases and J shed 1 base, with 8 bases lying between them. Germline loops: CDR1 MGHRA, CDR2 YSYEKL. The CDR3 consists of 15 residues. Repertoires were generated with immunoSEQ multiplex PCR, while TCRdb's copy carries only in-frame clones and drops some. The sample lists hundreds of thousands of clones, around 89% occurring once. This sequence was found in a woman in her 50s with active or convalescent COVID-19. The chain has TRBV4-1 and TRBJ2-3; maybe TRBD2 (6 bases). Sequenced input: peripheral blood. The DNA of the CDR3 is TGCGCCAGCAGCCAAGATGGCGGGGGCACAGATACGCAGTATTTT. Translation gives CASSQDGGGTDTQYF.